The present T cell receptor (beta chain) was sequenced within a study of T-cell reconstitution after alpha-beta-depleted transplantation in children. The CDR3 sequence is 14 residues long. The V end was cut by 3 bases, the J end by 8 bases, with 14 bases between. Unique molecular identifiers were used in preparing the TCRbeta library. TCRdb reanalysed the PCR reads using MiXCR and keeps one entry per CDR3 protein. The sample has about 340,000 distinct CDR3 sequences; about an eighth are singletons. This chain connects TRBV12-3 or TRBV12-4 to TRBJ1-3; no clear D gene. The sequence was collected from a human donor who donated a stem cell graft to a child with Fanconi anemia. The specimen was PBMCs, collected from the stem cell graft. CDR3 region: CASSLLEGSDTIYF. As DNA, the CDR3 is TGTGCCAGCAGTTTGTTGGAAGGGTCGGACACCATATATTTT.